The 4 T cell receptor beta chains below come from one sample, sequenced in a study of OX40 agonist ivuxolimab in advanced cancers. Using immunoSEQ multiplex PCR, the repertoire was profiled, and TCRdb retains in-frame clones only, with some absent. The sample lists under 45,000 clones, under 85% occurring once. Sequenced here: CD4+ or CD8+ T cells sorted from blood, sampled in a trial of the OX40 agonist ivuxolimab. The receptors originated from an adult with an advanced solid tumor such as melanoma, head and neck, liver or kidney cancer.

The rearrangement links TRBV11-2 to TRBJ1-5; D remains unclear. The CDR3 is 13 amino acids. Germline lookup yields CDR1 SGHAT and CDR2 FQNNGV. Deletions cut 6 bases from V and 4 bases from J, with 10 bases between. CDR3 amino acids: CASSKDRNQPQHF. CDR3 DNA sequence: TGTGCCAGCAGTAAGGACCGGAATCAGCCCCAGCATTTT.

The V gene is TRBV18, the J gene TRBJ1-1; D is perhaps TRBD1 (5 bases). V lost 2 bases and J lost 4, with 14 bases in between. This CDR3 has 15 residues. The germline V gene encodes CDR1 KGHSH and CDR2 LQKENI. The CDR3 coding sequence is TGTGCCAGCTCACCAACGACAGCCCAGACCACTGAAGCTTTCTTT. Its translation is CASSPTTAQTTEAFF.

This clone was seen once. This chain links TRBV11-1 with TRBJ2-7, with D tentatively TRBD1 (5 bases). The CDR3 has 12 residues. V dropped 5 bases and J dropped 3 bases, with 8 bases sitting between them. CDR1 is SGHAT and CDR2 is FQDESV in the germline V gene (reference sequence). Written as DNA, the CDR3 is TGTGCCAGCAGCGGAACAGGCTACGAGCAGTACTTC. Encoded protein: CASSGTGYEQYF.

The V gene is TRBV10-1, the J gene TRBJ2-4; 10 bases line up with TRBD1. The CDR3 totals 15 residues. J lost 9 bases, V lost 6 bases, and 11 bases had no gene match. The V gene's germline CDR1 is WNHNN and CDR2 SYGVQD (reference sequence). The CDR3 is CASSAGTGVGGIQYF. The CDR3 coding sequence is TGCGCCAGCAGCGCCGGGACAGGGGTTGGTGGCATTCAGTACTTC.